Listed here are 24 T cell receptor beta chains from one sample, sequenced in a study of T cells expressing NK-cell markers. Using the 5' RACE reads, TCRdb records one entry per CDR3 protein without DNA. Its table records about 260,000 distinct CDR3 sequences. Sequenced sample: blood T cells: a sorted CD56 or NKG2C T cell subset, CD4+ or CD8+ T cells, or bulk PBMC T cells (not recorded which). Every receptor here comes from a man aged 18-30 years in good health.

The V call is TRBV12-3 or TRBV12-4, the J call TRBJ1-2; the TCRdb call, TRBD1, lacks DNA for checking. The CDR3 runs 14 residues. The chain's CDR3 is CASNAGVFNYGYTF.

The CDR3 sequence: CASSQTGGPTYEQYF. The J gene is TRBJ2-7, the V gene TRBV27; TCRdb outputs TRBD1, but without DNA this stays unchecked. Germline V lookup: CDR1 MNHEY, CDR2 SMNVEV (reference sequence). CDR3 size: 15 residues.

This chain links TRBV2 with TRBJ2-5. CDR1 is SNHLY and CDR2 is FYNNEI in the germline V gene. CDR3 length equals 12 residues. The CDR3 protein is CASSGRKETQYF.

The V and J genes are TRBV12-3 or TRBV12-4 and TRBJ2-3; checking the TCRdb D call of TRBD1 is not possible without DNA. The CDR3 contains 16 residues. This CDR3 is CASSHLGRGRADTQYF.

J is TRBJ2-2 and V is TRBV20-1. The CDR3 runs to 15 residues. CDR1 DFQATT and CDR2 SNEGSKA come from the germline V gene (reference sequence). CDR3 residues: CSARDLGINTGELFF.

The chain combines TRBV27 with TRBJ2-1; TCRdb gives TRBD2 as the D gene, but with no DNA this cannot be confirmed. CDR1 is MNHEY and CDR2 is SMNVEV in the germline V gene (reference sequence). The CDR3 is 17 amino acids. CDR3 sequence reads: CASSLGLAGSSYNEQFF.

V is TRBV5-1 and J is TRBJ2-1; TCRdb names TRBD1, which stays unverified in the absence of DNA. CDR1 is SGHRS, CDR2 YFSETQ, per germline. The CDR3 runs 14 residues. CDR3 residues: CASSGGTGADEQFF.

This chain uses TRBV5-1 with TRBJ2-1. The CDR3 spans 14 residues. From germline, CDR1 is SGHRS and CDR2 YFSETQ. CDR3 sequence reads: CASSWDRVQNEQFF.

The CDR3 sequence: CASSPSLGQGVNEQFF. The chain recombines TRBV18 with TRBJ2-1; TCRdb outputs TRBD1, but without DNA this stays unchecked. The CDR3 covers 16 residues. CDR1 is KGHSH, CDR2 LQKENI, per germline. The variable domain in full, with the rest retrieved from reference TRBV18 and TRBJ2-1, is NAGVMQNPRHLVRRRGQEARLRCSPMKGHSHVYWYRQLPEEGLKFMVYLQKENIIDESGMPKERFSAEFPKEGPSILRIQQVVRGDSAAYFCASSPSLGQGVNEQFFGPGTRLTVL.

CDR3 sequence: CASSSASDSPLHF. The chain is built from TRBV12-3 or TRBV12-4 and TRBJ1-6. This CDR3 has 13 amino acids.

The CDR3 reads CASSMGSAETQYF. This rearrangement joins TRBV19 to TRBJ2-5. This CDR3 comprises 13 residues. Germline V gives CDR1 LNHDA, CDR2 SQIVND (reference sequence).

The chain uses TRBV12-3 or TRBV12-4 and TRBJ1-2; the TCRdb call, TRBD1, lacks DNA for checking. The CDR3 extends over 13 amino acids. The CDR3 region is CASSFQTGLGYTF.

The CDR3 reads CATQPDPSEQYF. This chain uses TRBV10-3 with TRBJ2-7. Germline V lookup: CDR1 ENHRY, CDR2 SYGVKD. This CDR3 contains 12 residues.

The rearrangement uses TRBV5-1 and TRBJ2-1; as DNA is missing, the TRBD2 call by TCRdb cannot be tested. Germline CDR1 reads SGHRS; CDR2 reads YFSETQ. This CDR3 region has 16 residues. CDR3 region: CASRLPGLAGGGEQFF.

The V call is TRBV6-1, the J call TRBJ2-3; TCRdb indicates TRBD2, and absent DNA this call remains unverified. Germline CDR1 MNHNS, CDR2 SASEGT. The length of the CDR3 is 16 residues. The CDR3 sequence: CASRWGGRPSTDTQYF.

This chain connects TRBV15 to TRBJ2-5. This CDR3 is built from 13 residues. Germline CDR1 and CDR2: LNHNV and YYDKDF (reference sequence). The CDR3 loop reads CATSSGDQETQYF.

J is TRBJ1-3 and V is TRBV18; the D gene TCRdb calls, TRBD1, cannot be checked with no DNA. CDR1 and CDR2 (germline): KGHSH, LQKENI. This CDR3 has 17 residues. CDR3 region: CASSPQGASPSGNTIYF.

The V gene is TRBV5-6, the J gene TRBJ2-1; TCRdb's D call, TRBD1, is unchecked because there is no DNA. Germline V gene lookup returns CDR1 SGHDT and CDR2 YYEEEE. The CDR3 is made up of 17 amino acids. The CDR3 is CASSFQSRDTWDNEQFF.

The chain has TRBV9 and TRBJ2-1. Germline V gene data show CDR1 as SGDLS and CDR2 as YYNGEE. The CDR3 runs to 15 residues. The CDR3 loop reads CASSVGGRSYNEQFF.

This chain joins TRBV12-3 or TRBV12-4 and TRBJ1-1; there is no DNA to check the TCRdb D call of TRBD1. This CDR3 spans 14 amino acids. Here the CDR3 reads CASSKDSAPDLAFF.

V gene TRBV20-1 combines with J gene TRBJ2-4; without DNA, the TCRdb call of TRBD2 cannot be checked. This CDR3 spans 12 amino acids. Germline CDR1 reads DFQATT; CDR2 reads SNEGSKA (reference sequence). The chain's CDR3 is CSAAWRDDIQYF.

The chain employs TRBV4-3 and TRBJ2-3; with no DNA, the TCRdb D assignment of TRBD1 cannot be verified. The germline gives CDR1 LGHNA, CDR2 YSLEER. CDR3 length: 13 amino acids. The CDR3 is CASSRDPGDTQYF.

The CDR3 here is CASSRVKEPQHF. The V call is TRBV6-1, the J call TRBJ1-5. Germline lookup yields CDR1 MNHNS and CDR2 SASEGT. This CDR3 contains 12 residues.

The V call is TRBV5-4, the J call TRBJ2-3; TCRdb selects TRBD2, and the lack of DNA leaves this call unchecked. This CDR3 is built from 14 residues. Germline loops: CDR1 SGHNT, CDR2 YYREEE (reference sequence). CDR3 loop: CAGHWGGSPDTQYF.